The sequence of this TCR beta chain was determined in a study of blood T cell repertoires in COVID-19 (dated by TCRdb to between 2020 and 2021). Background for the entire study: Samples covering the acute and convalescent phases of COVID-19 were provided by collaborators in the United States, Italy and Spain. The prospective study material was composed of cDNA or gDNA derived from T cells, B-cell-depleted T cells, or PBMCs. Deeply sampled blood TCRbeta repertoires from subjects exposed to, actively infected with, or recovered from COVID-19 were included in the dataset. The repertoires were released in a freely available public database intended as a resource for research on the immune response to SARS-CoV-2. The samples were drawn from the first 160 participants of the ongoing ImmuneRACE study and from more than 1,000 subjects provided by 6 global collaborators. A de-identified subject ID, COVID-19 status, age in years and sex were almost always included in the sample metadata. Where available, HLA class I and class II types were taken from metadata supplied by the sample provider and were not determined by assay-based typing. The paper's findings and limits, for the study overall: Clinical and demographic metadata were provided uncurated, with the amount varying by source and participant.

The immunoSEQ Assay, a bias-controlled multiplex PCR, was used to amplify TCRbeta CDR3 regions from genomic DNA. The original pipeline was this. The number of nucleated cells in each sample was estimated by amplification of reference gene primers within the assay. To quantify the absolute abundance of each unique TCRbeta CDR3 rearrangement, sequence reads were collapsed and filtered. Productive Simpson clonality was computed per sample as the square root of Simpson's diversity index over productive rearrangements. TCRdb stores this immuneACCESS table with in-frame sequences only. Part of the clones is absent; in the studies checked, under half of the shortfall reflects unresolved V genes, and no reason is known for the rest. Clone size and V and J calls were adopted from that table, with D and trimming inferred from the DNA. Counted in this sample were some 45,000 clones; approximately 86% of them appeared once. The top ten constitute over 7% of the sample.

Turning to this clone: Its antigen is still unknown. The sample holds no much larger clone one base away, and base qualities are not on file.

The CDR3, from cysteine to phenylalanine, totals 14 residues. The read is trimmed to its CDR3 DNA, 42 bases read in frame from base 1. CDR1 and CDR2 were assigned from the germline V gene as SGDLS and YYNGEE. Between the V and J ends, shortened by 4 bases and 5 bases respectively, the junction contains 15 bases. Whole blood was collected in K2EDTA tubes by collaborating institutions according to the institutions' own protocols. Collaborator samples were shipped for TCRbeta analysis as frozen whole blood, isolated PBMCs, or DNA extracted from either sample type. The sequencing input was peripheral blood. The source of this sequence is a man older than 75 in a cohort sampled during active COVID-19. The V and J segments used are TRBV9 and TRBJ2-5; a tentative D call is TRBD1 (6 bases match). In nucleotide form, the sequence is TGTGCCAGCAGCCCAGGGGCCAGGGACGAGACCCAGTACTTC. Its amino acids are CASSPGARDETQYF. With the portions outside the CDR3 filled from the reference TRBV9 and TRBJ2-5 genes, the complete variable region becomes DSGVTQTPKHLITATGQRVTLRCSPRSGDLSVYWYQQSLDQGLQFLIQYYNGEERAKGNILERFSAQQFPDLHSELNLSSLELGDSALYFCASSPGARDETQYFGPGTRLLVL.